The rows below give T cell receptor beta chains drawn from one sample of a study of T cell responses to AZD1222 COVID-19 vaccine. TCRdb's copy holds only in-frame clones and misses some; the assay was immunoSEQ multiplex PCR. The table lists 120,000 to 150,000 clones, approximately 93% of them singletons. The sample consisted of peripheral blood, taken on day 0 of MenACWY control vaccination. Receptor source: an adult in good health. CDR3s include the opening cysteine and the closing phenylalanine or tryptophan. A D gene is named only where the DNA matches it firmly. Size is stated for part of the rows, as once, few or many counts, or as a class when the clone is expanded.

v_gene: TRBV28; d_gene: TRBD1; j_gene: TRBJ2-2; abundance: -; CDR3aa: CASSSSGQGKAIGELFF; CDR3nt: TGTGCCAGCAGTTCCTCTGGACAGGGGAAAGCGATCGGGGAGCTGTTTTTT
v_gene: TRBV5-8; d_gene: -; j_gene: TRBJ1-5; abundance: few; CDR3aa: CASSPFGGQPQHF; CDR3nt: TGTGCCAGCAGCCCATTCGGGGGACAGCCCCAGCATTTT
v_gene: TRBV6-6; d_gene: TRBD1; j_gene: TRBJ1-2; abundance: -; CDR3aa: CASSRRSGTGASRDGYTF; CDR3nt: TGTGCCAGCAGTCGACGATCCGGGACAGGGGCCTCCCGGGATGGCTACACCTTC
v_gene: TRBV9; d_gene: -; j_gene: TRBJ1-2; abundance: few; CDR3aa: CASSSERDNYGYTF; CDR3nt: TGTGCCAGCAGCTCCGAACGGGATAACTATGGCTACACCTTC
v_gene: TRBV28; d_gene: TRBD1; j_gene: TRBJ1-4; abundance: -; CDR3aa: CASSSTGTDYEKLFF; CDR3nt: TGTGCCAGCAGTTCGACCGGGACAGATTATGAAAAACTGTTTTTT
v_gene: TRBV7-2; d_gene: -; j_gene: TRBJ1-1; abundance: -; CDR3aa: CASSLDLGLRTEAFF; CDR3nt: TGTGCCAGCAGCTTAGATCTTGGGCTACGCACTGAAGCTTTCTTT
v_gene: TRBV5-1; d_gene: TRBD2; j_gene: TRBJ2-7; abundance: few; CDR3aa: CASSLGSGLAGVNEQYF; CDR3nt: TGCGCCAGCAGCTTGGGCTCCGGACTAGCGGGAGTGAACGAGCAGTACTTC
v_gene: TRBV5-4; d_gene: -; j_gene: TRBJ2-3; abundance: once; CDR3aa: CASSLGLKPDTQYF; CDR3nt: TGTGCCAGCAGCTTGGGACTAAAGCCAGATACGCAGTATTTT
v_gene: TRBV6-5; d_gene: -; j_gene: TRBJ1-2; abundance: -; CDR3aa: CASSRSPNYGYTF; CDR3nt: TGTGCCAGCAGTAGAAGCCCTAACTATGGCTACACCTTC
v_gene: TRBV7-9; d_gene: -; j_gene: TRBJ2-7; abundance: -; CDR3aa: CASSNLSSFYEQYF; CDR3nt: TGTGCCAGCAGCAACCTTAGCTCGTTCTACGAGCAGTACTTC
v_gene: TRBV7-9; d_gene: -; j_gene: TRBJ1-1; abundance: once; CDR3aa: CASSLVQNTEAFF; CDR3nt: TGTGCCAGCAGCTTAGTACAGAACACTGAAGCTTTCTTT
v_gene: TRBV5-1; d_gene: TRBD1; j_gene: TRBJ2-5; abundance: -; CDR3aa: CASSSTGAYQETQYF; CDR3nt: TGCGCCAGCAGCTCTACAGGGGCGTACCAAGAGACCCAGTACTTC
v_gene: TRBV5-6; d_gene: -; j_gene: TRBJ2-7; abundance: once; CDR3aa: CASSLGTRDHEQYF; CDR3nt: TGTGCCAGCAGCTTAGGGACAAGGGACCACGAGCAGTACTTC
v_gene: TRBV15; d_gene: TRBD1; j_gene: TRBJ2-1; abundance: -; CDR3aa: CATSRLPGQGFHEQFF; CDR3nt: TGTGCCACCAGCAGGCTCCCGGGACAGGGTTTCCATGAGCAGTTCTTC
v_gene: TRBV2; d_gene: -; j_gene: TRBJ1-5; abundance: once; CDR3aa: CASSELRSGDPQHF; CDR3nt: TGTGCCAGCAGTGAGCTTAGGTCTGGGGATCCCCAGCATTTT
v_gene: TRBV5-6; d_gene: -; j_gene: TRBJ2-2; abundance: -; CDR3aa: CASSLVPQGGELFF; CDR3nt: TGTGCCAGCAGCTTGGTACCCCAGGGCGGGGAGCTGTTTTTT
v_gene: TRBV9; d_gene: -; j_gene: TRBJ1-6; abundance: -; CDR3aa: CASSPRIFGSPLHF; CDR3nt: TGTGCCAGCAGCCCTAGAATTTTCGGTTCACCCCTCCACTTT
v_gene: TRBV3-1/TRBV3-2; d_gene: -; j_gene: TRBJ2-1; abundance: -; CDR3aa: CASRIQGNEQFF; CDR3nt: TGTGCCAGCAGGATACAGGGAAATGAGCAGTTCTTC
v_gene: TRBV6-1; d_gene: -; j_gene: TRBJ1-6; abundance: -; CDR3aa: CASSATSGTWTTNSPLHF; CDR3nt: TGTGCCAGCAGTGCTACCTCCGGGACCTGGACCACCAATTCACCCCTCCACTTT
v_gene: TRBV4-1; d_gene: TRBD2; j_gene: TRBJ2-1; abundance: -; CDR3aa: CASSQERTGLGLAGGHEQFF; CDR3nt: TGCGCCAGCAGCCAAGAGAGGACCGGACTCGGACTAGCGGGGGGGCATGAGCAGTTCTTC
v_gene: TRBV3-1/TRBV3-2; d_gene: TRBD1; j_gene: TRBJ1-3; abundance: few; CDR3aa: CASSSTAQGLPGNTIYF; CDR3nt: TGTGCCAGCAGCTCTACCGCACAGGGGTTACCTGGAAACACCATATATTTT
v_gene: TRBV19; d_gene: TRBD1; j_gene: TRBJ1-1; abundance: -; CDR3aa: CASRNRGSTEAFF; CDR3nt: TGTGCCAGTAGAAACAGGGGGAGCACTGAAGCTTTCTTT
v_gene: TRBV24-1; d_gene: -; j_gene: TRBJ1-1; abundance: -; CDR3aa: CATSDSDGAGAFF; CDR3nt: TGTGCCACCAGTGATTCGGACGGGGCGGGAGCTTTCTTT
v_gene: TRBV27; d_gene: TRBD1; j_gene: TRBJ1-4; abundance: -; CDR3aa: CASRPGQSTNEKLFF; CDR3nt: TGTGCCAGCAGACCGGGACAGTCAACTAATGAAAAACTGTTTTTT
v_gene: TRBV9; d_gene: TRBD2; j_gene: TRBJ2-7; abundance: -; CDR3aa: CASSAAGGPFDEQYF; CDR3nt: TGTGCCAGCAGCGCCGCGGGGGGGCCCTTCGACGAGCAGTACTTC
v_gene: TRBV4-2; d_gene: -; j_gene: TRBJ2-2; abundance: -; CDR3aa: CASSRGKTVGELFF; CDR3nt: TGTGCCAGCAGCAGGGGGAAAACGGTCGGGGAGCTGTTTTTT
v_gene: TRBV6-2/TRBV6-3; d_gene: TRBD1; j_gene: TRBJ2-7; abundance: few; CDR3aa: CASSYRDREKQYF; CDR3nt: TGTGCCAGCAGTTACAGGGACAGGGAGAAGCAGTACTTC
v_gene: TRBV12-3/TRBV12-4; d_gene: -; j_gene: TRBJ1-3; abundance: -; CDR3aa: CASVAGGNTIYF; CDR3nt: TGTGCCAGCGTCGCGGGGGGAAACACCATATATTTT
v_gene: TRBV12-3/TRBV12-4; d_gene: -; j_gene: TRBJ2-1; abundance: once; CDR3aa: CASSPQGTEQFF; CDR3nt: TGTGCCAGCAGCCCGCAGGGAACTGAGCAGTTCTTC
v_gene: TRBV5-4; d_gene: -; j_gene: TRBJ1-6; abundance: -; CDR3aa: CASSRAPDSNSPLHF; CDR3nt: TGTGCCAGCAGCCGTGCCCCTGACAGTAATTCACCCCTCCACTTT
v_gene: TRBV5-1; d_gene: -; j_gene: TRBJ1-5; abundance: -; CDR3aa: CASSLAGSQPQHF; CDR3nt: TGCGCCAGCAGCTTGGCAGGGAGTCAGCCCCAGCATTTT
v_gene: TRBV7-9; d_gene: TRBD1; j_gene: TRBJ1-3; abundance: -; CDR3aa: CASSFGTAGNTIYF; CDR3nt: TGTGCCAGCAGCTTTGGGACAGCTGGAAACACCATATATTTT
v_gene: TRBV19; d_gene: -; j_gene: TRBJ2-1; abundance: -; CDR3aa: CASQGQMYNEQFF; CDR3nt: TGTGCCAGTCAGGGGCAGATGTACAATGAGCAGTTCTTC
v_gene: TRBV30; d_gene: TRBD1; j_gene: TRBJ2-5; abundance: -; CDR3aa: CAWSDGTGARTQYF; CDR3nt: TGTGCCTGGAGTGATGGGACAGGGGCTCGGACCCAGTACTTC
v_gene: TRBV27; d_gene: TRBD1; j_gene: TRBJ2-7; abundance: -; CDR3aa: CASSTRDRGTQEQYF; CDR3nt: TGTGCCAGCAGCACCCGGGACAGGGGGACTCAAGAGCAGTACTTC
v_gene: TRBV28; d_gene: -; j_gene: TRBJ2-7; abundance: -; CDR3aa: CASSPQTESYEQYF; CDR3nt: TGTGCCAGCAGTCCACAGACAGAGTCCTACGAGCAGTACTTC
v_gene: TRBV19; d_gene: -; j_gene: TRBJ1-5; abundance: -; CDR3aa: CASTRVGNQPQHF; CDR3nt: TGTGCCAGTACCCGCGTGGGGAATCAGCCCCAGCATTTT
v_gene: TRBV14; d_gene: TRBD1; j_gene: TRBJ2-3; abundance: -; CDR3aa: CASSQPPLISDRGLTDTQYF; CDR3nt: TGTGCCAGCAGCCAACCCCCACTAATATCCGACAGGGGGTTAACAGATACGCAGTATTTT
v_gene: TRBV5-4; d_gene: -; j_gene: TRBJ1-6; abundance: -; CDR3aa: CASSVFDNSPLHF; CDR3nt: TGTGCCAGCAGCGTCTTTGATAATTCACCCCTCCACTTT
v_gene: TRBV9; d_gene: TRBD1; j_gene: TRBJ1-2; abundance: -; CDR3aa: CASRKGQDGVYGYTF; CDR3nt: TGTGCCAGCAGAAAAGGACAGGATGGAGTCTATGGCTACACCTTC
v_gene: TRBV12-3/TRBV12-4; d_gene: -; j_gene: TRBJ2-5; abundance: few; CDR3aa: CASSLARAETQYF; CDR3nt: TGTGCCAGCAGTTTGGCCAGGGCAGAGACCCAGTACTTC
v_gene: TRBV7-3; d_gene: TRBD2; j_gene: TRBJ2-1; abundance: -; CDR3aa: CASSRYSGVNNEQFF; CDR3nt: TGTGCCAGCAGCCGCTATAGCGGGGTTAACAATGAGCAGTTCTTC
v_gene: TRBV15; d_gene: -; j_gene: TRBJ1-1; abundance: -; CDR3aa: CASGLGRVLNTEAFF; CDR3nt: TGTGCCTCGGGTCTGGGTCGAGTTCTGAACACTGAAGCTTTCTTT
v_gene: TRBV19; d_gene: -; j_gene: TRBJ1-5; abundance: few; CDR3aa: CASSIIGDGNQPQHF; CDR3nt: TGTGCCAGTAGTATCATAGGGGACGGCAATCAGCCCCAGCATTTT
v_gene: TRBV29-1; d_gene: TRBD1; j_gene: TRBJ1-6; abundance: -; CDR3aa: CSVQQGASNSPLHF; CDR3nt: TGCAGCGTTCAACAGGGGGCATCTAATTCACCCCTCCACTTT
v_gene: TRBV2; d_gene: -; j_gene: TRBJ2-5; abundance: -; CDR3aa: CASSYGLAEETQYF; CDR3nt: TGTGCCAGCAGTTACGGGCTAGCAGAAGAGACCCAGTACTTC
v_gene: TRBV9; d_gene: TRBD1; j_gene: TRBJ1-1; abundance: -; CDR3aa: CASSADRGSMNTEAFF; CDR3nt: TGTGCCAGCAGCGCGGACAGGGGATCAATGAACACTGAAGCTTTCTTT
v_gene: TRBV12-3/TRBV12-4; d_gene: -; j_gene: TRBJ1-1; abundance: -; CDR3aa: CASNTGTNTEAFF; CDR3nt: TGTGCCAGCAATACCGGAACGAACACTGAAGCTTTCTTT
v_gene: TRBV27; d_gene: -; j_gene: TRBJ1-6; abundance: -; CDR3aa: CASSLVGDNSPLHF; CDR3nt: TGTGCCAGCAGTTTAGTGGGGGATAATTCACCCCTCCACTTT
v_gene: TRBV12-3/TRBV12-4; d_gene: -; j_gene: TRBJ1-1; abundance: -; CDR3aa: CASSLNGGLAFF; CDR3nt: TGTGCCAGCAGTTTGAACGGAGGTTTAGCTTTCTTT
v_gene: TRBV5-1; d_gene: -; j_gene: TRBJ1-6; abundance: -; CDR3aa: CASSFKGDSLHF; CDR3nt: TGCGCCAGCAGCTTTAAAGGTGACAGCCTCCACTTT
v_gene: TRBV7-9; d_gene: -; j_gene: TRBJ1-5; abundance: -; CDR3aa: CASSLESKSEPQHF; CDR3nt: TGTGCCAGCAGCTTAGAGTCCAAAAGCGAGCCCCAGCATTTT
v_gene: TRBV19; d_gene: TRBD2; j_gene: TRBJ2-6; abundance: -; CDR3aa: CASSIGEGPGANVLTF; CDR3nt: TGTGCCAGTAGTATAGGGGAGGGCCCTGGGGCCAACGTCCTGACTTTC
v_gene: TRBV6-5; d_gene: -; j_gene: TRBJ2-7; abundance: -; CDR3aa: CASRQEEGRPYEQYF; CDR3nt: TGTGCCAGCAGACAGGAAGAAGGGCGCCCCTACGAGCAGTACTTC
v_gene: TRBV6-1; d_gene: -; j_gene: TRBJ1-1; abundance: -; CDR3aa: CASSEEGLLLNTEAFF; CDR3nt: TGTGCCAGCAGTGAAGAGGGACTCCTTCTGAACACTGAAGCTTTCTTT
v_gene: TRBV2; d_gene: -; j_gene: TRBJ1-2; abundance: -; CDR3aa: CASSELGANYGYTF; CDR3nt: TGTGCCAGCAGTGAACTGGGGGCTAACTATGGCTACACCTTC